The 8 T cell receptor beta chains below come from one sample, sequenced in a study of response to subunit inactivated influenza vaccine (dated by TCRdb to about 2018). Library preparation was by RT-PCR. The data were produced on an Illumina HiSeq 2500. TCRdb applied fastp at Q25 and MiXCR to the public reads, then kept only in-frame beta chains. Rows merge per CDR3 protein into single entries with the most common DNA and genes. For this sample the table gives roughly 790,000 distinct CDR3 sequences, of which over 20% were detected only once. 9.5% to 13% of the sample comes from the top ten. The material was PBMCs from blood, obtained 5 days after vaccination. All receptors derive from a man aged 50-60 years who received an inactivated influenza vaccine. Donor details come from another sample of the same person, matched by shared clones.

This clonotype was counted many times. The V call is TRBV5-1, the J call TRBJ2-7, with D perhaps being TRBD1 or TRBD2 (6 bases each). CDR3 length: 15 residues. V lost 5 bases and J 1 base, leaving 16 bases between the germline ends. Germline CDR1 and CDR2: SGHRS and YFSETQ. The CDR3: CASRGLTGRSYEQYF. The CDR3 DNA sequence: TGCGCCAGCAGGGGACTGACAGGTCGTTCCTACGAGCAGTACTTC.

The CDR3 nucleotides are TGCGCCAGCAGCAGGGAAGGACAACCTCCCTACGAGCAGTACTTC. Encoded protein: CASSREGQPPYEQYF. V usage is TRBV4-1 and J usage is TRBJ2-7; D might be TRBD1 (5 bases). The V and J ends lost 5 bases and 2 bases respectively, with 16 bases between them. This CDR3 is built from 15 residues. Germline CDR1 is MGHRA and CDR2 is YSYEKL.

This clonotype was seen only a few times. J is TRBJ1-1 and V is TRBV5-1; D may be TRBD1 (5 bases). CDR3 size: 14 residues. The V end lost 0 bases, the J end lost 7 bases, and 13 bases lay between the germline ends. Germline V gene data show CDR1 as SGHRS and CDR2 as YFSETQ. CDR3 region: CASSLGQLSLEAFF. Here the CDR3 DNA reads TGCGCCAGCAGCTTGGGACAGCTATCCCTTGAAGCTTTCTTT.

This clonotype was seen only a few times. V and J are TRBV20-1 and TRBJ2-3; 10 nucleotides agree with TRBD1. CDR3 length: 16 amino acids. The germline gives CDR1 DFQATT, CDR2 SNEGSKA (reference sequence). Trimming at V came to 3 bases and at J to 1 base, leaving 7 bases not matched to a gene. This CDR3 reads CSARSVGTGGTDTQYF. The CDR3 DNA reads as TGCAGTGCTAGGAGCGTTGGGACAGGGGGCACAGATACGCAGTATTTT.

The gene calls are TRBV28 and TRBJ2-5; tentatively, D is TRBD2 (5 bases). Deletions cut 4 bases from V and 7 bases from J, with 10 bases between. CDR3 length equals 12 residues. Germline CDR1 and CDR2: MDHEN and SYDVKM. CDR3 region: CASSSSEGTQYF. The CDR3 DNA reads TGTGCCAGCAGTTCCTCAGAGGGGACCCAGTACTTC.

The chain employs TRBV12-3 or TRBV12-4 and TRBJ2-7, with 9 bases fitting TRBD2. This CDR3 spans 16 amino acids. V shed 6 bases and J 8 bases; nucleotides not matched to a gene: 17. The CDR3, as DNA: TGTGCCAGCAGCTATCCCCTGACTAGCGGTACCTATCAGCAGTACTTC. Protein: CASSYPLTSGTYQQYF.

The CDR3 protein is CSAVAGVNEQFF. The CDR3 DNA is TGCAGTGCAGTAGCGGGTGTCAATGAGCAGTTCTTC. The chain uses TRBV20-1 and TRBJ2-1; 7 bases map to TRBD2. Germline V gene data show CDR1 as DFQATT and CDR2 as SNEGSKA (reference sequence). V trimming: 6 bases; J trimming: 6 bases; junction bases outside the gene matches: 5. This CDR3 comprises 12 residues.

The CDR3 coding sequence is TGCGCCAGCAGCACCCAACCAGGGGGCGCGTCGGAGACCCAGTACTTC. Its translation: CASSTQPGGASETQYF. This chain uses TRBV5-1 with TRBJ2-5; 8 bases agree with TRBD1. Looked up from germline, CDR1 is SGHRS and CDR2 is YFSETQ. The CDR3 length is 16 residues. The J segment lost 5 bases and the V segment lost 4 bases, leaving 13 bases of the junction unmatched. Full variable domain (remainder filled in from reference TRBV5-1 and TRBJ2-5): KAGVTQTPRYLIKTRGQQVTLSCSPISGHRSVSWYQQTPGQGLQFLFEYFSETQRNKGNFPGRFSGRQFSNSRSEMNVSTLELGDSALYLCASSTQPGGASETQYFGPGTRLLVL.